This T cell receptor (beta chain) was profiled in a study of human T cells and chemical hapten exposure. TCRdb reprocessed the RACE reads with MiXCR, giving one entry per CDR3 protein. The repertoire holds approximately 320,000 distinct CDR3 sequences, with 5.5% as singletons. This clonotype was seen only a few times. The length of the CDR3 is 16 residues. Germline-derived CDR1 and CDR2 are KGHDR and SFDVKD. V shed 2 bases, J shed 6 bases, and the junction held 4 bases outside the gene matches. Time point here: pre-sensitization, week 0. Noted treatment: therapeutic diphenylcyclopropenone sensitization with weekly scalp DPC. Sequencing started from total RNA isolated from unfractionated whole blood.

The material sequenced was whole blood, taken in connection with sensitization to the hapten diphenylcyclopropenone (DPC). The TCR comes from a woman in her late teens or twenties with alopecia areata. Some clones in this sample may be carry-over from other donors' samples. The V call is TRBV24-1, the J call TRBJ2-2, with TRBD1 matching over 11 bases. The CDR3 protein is CATSDSDRGLSGELFF. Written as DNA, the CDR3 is TGTGCCACCAGTGATTCGGACAGGGGGCTCTCCGGGGAGCTGTTTTTT.